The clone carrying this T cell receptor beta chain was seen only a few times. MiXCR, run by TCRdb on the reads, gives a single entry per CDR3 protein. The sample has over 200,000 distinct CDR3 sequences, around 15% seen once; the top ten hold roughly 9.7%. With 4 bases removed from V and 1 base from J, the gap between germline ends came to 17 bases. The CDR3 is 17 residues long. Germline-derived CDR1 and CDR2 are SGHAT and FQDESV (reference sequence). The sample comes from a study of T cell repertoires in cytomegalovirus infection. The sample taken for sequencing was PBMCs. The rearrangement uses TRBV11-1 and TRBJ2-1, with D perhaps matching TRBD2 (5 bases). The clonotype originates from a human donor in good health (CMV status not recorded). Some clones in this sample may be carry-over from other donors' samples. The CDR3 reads CASSSTRRIRSYNEQFF. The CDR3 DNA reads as TGTGCCAGCAGCTCTACAAGGAGGATCAGGTCCTACAATGAGCAGTTCTTC.